This T cell receptor beta chain came from a study of blood T cell repertoires in COVID-19. About the study: The cDNA or gDNA used as material had been derived from T cells, B-cell-depleted T cells, or PBMCs.

The CDR3 runs to 13 residues. V was clipped by 4 bases and J by 11 bases, with 17 bases between them. Per germline, CDR1 SGHKS and CDR2 YYEKEE (reference sequence). Profiling relied on immunoSEQ multiplex PCR, and the TCRdb table lists in-frame clones only, not all of them. In the table there are roughly 100,000 clones, roughly 86% of which are singletons. This clone appeared a single time. The specimen was peripheral blood. The V gene is TRBV5-5, the J gene TRBJ2-3; D gene unclear. The receptor was derived from a human donor in a cohort sampled during active COVID-19. DNA for the CDR3: TGTGCCAGCAGCCCGGCAGTCCTAGGCAGGCAGTATTTT. Residues: CASSPAVLGRQYF. Drawing the rest from reference TRBV5-5 and TRBJ2-3, the complete variable domain is DAGVTQSPTHLIKTRGQQVTLRCSPISGHKSVSWYQQVLGQGPQFIFQYYEKEERGRGNFPDRFSARQFPNYSSELNVNALLLGDSALYLCASSPAVLGRQYFGPGTRLTVL.